One and the same sample provided the 17 T cell receptor beta chains below, sequenced in a study of OX40 agonist ivuxolimab in advanced cancers. TCRdb's copy holds only in-frame clones and misses some; the assay was immunoSEQ multiplex PCR. The sample carries about 55,000 clones, about nine tenths recorded once. Here the sequenced sample was CD4+ or CD8+ T cells sorted from blood, taken in a trial of the OX40 agonist ivuxolimab. The receptors originated from an adult with an advanced solid tumor such as melanoma, head and neck, liver or kidney cancer.

The chain employs TRBV2 and TRBJ2-4, with a tentative D call TRBD1 (6 bases). CDR3 length equals 18 residues. The V gene lost 1 base and the J gene lost 0 bases, with 16 bases spanning the gap. The germline V gene has CDR1 SNHLY and CDR2 FYNNEI. The CDR3 region has the DNA TGTGCCAGCAGTGAAGATAGCCGACAGGTACTAGCCAAAAACATTCAGTACTTC. The encoded protein is CASSEDSRQVLAKNIQYF.

A single count supports this clone. The CDR3 DNA reads as TGTGCCAGCAGCCCCGGGACAGGGGATGAAAAACTGTTTTTT. Its translation: CASSPGTGDEKLFF. This chain joins TRBV7-9 and TRBJ1-4; 10 nucleotides align to TRBD1. V lost 5 bases, J lost 6 bases, and 3 bases stayed unmatched. The CDR3 totals 14 residues. The germline CDR1 and CDR2 sequences are SEHNR and FQNEAQ (reference sequence).

The genes are TRBV29-1 and TRBJ1-1; TRBD1 matches at 7 bases. The CDR3 is made up of 13 amino acids. Germline CDR1 SQVTM, CDR2 ANQGSEA. The ends lost 7 bases at V and 3 bases at J; junction bases unmatched: 8. The CDR3 region has the DNA TGCAGCGCGACGACAGGGTCGGACACTGAAGCTTTCTTT. This encodes CSATTGSDTEAFF. The full variable domain, its missing parts supplied by reference TRBV29-1 and TRBJ1-1, is SAVISQKPSRDICQRGTSLTIQCQVDSQVTMMFWYRQQPGQSLTLIATANQGSEATYESGFVIDKFPISRPNLTFSTLTVSNMSPEDSSIYLCSATTGSDTEAFFGQGTRLTVV.

The chain links TRBV5-1 to TRBJ2-7, with D tentatively TRBD1 or TRBD2 (5 bases each). Germline loops: CDR1 SGHRS, CDR2 YFSETQ. The CDR3 length is 15 residues. Between the trimmed V and J ends, which lost 3 bases and 2 bases, there was a span of 15 bases. CDR3 nucleotide sequence: TGCGCCAGCAGCTCCCTCTCCGGGACGGCCTACGAGCAGTACTTC. This gives the protein CASSSLSGTAYEQYF.

CDR3 sequence (DNA): TGTGCCGGCCTAGCGGGCGGTAATGAGCAGTTCTTC. Translated: CAGLAGGNEQFF. The rearrangement links TRBV30 to TRBJ2-1; 8 bases line up with TRBD2. The CDR3 is 12 amino acids. V shed 8 bases and J 7 bases; nucleotides not matched to a gene: 7. Germline V gene lookup returns CDR1 GTSNPN and CDR2 SVGIG (reference sequence).

V usage is TRBV5-6 and J usage is TRBJ2-7, with 8 bases that match TRBD1. The ends lost 4 bases at V and 11 bases at J; junction bases unmatched: 5. CDR3 length: 11 amino acids. The germline V gene encodes CDR1 SGHDT and CDR2 YYEEEE. The CDR3 coding sequence is TGTGCCAGCAGCAGGACAGGGATGAAGTACTTC. Protein product: CASSRTGMKYF.

The chain carries TRBV28 and TRBJ1-5, with D unresolved. This CDR3 is built from 14 residues. Germline CDR1 is MDHEN and CDR2 is SYDVKM. Trimming stripped 4 bases from V and 4 bases from J, with 11 bases between. The CDR3 region is CASSSGVMNQPQHF. The CDR3 bases are TGTGCCAGCAGTTCTGGTGTAATGAATCAGCCCCAGCATTTT.

The genes are TRBV5-6 and TRBJ1-5, with 9 nucleotides matching TRBD1. The CDR3 covers 15 residues. V gave up 2 bases and J gave up 6 bases; unmatched junction bases: 6. Germline loops: CDR1 SGHDT, CDR2 YYEEEE. In nucleotides, the CDR3 is TGTGCCAGCAGCTTCTCCGGGACAGGGAGTCAGCCCCAGCATTTT. Residues: CASSFSGTGSQPQHF.

The rearrangement uses TRBV12-5 and TRBJ2-7, with TRBD1 matching over 7 bases. Germline V gene lookup returns CDR1 LGHNT and CDR2 FRNRAP. The CDR3 length is 15 residues. V shed 3 bases and J 5 bases; nucleotides not matched to a gene: 10. CDR3 DNA sequence: TGTGCTAGTGGTTTCGGAAGACAGGGTTCAGACGAGCAGTACTTC. The encoded protein is CASGFGRQGSDEQYF. The full variable domain, in which reference TRBV12-5 and TRBJ2-7 provide the parts outside the CDR3, is DARVTQTPRHKVTEMGQEVTMRCQPILGHNTVFWYRQTMMQGLELLAYFRNRAPLDDSGMPKDRFSAEMPDATLATLKIQPSEPRDSAVYFCASGFGRQGSDEQYFGPGTRLTVT.

The rearrangement joins TRBV7-9 to TRBJ2-1; 7 bases agree with TRBD2. Germline V gene data show CDR1 as SEHNR and CDR2 as FQNEAQ (reference sequence). The CDR3 is 16 residues long. Germline trimming cut 4 bases from V and 4 bases from J; bases unmatched to any gene: 10. The CDR3 DNA follows: TGTGCCAGCAGCTCCTTTGGTGGGAGGGATTACAATGAGCAGTTCTTC. It translates to CASSSFGGRDYNEQFF.

The CDR3: CASSAVGTGGGGELFF. CDR3 nucleotides: TGTGCCAGCAGCGCAGTCGGGACAGGGGGCGGTGGGGAGCTGTTTTTT. The V call is TRBV9, the J call TRBJ2-2; 12 bases map to TRBD1. The ends lost 3 bases at V and 8 bases at J; junction bases unmatched: 8. CDR1 is SGDLS and CDR2 is YYNGEE in the germline V gene. CDR3 length: 16 residues.

The J gene is TRBJ2-7, the V gene TRBV15, with D tentatively TRBD2 (6 bases). The germline gives CDR1 LNHNV, CDR2 YYDKDF (reference sequence). The V end was cut by 0 bases, the J end by 9 bases, with 21 bases between. The CDR3 has 16 amino acids. CDR3 in amino acids: CATSRDGAGGAVGQYF. CDR3 bases: TGTGCCACCAGCAGAGATGGAGCAGGAGGGGCTGTTGGGCAGTACTTC.

This clone was detected only a few times. The chain links TRBV6-1 to TRBJ2-7; maybe TRBD1 (6 bases). V was cut by 0 bases and J by 0 bases, with 15 bases left in between. This CDR3 has 17 amino acids. Germline loops: CDR1 MNHNS, CDR2 SASEGT. CDR3 DNA: TGTGCCAGCAGTGAAGCGACCGGGACAACCAGCTCCTACGAGCAGTACTTC. It codes for CASSEATGTTSSYEQYF.

This chain connects TRBV19 to TRBJ2-5, with D perhaps matching TRBD1 (8 bases). This CDR3 has 15 residues. Trimming cost V 4 bases and J 5 bases, with 17 bases left between them. Germline V lookup: CDR1 LNHDA, CDR2 SQIVND (reference sequence). CDR3 loop: CASSTDDRGGETQYF. The CDR3 DNA sequence: TGTGCCAGTAGTACAGACGACAGGGGAGGGGAGACCCAGTACTTC.

This clone showed up just once. The chain recombines TRBV28 with TRBJ1-5, with D unclear. The CDR3 length is 15 residues. V was pared by 1 base and J by 5 bases, with 12 bases between. The germline gives CDR1 MDHEN, CDR2 SYDVKM. CDR3 sequence: CASSLSPEAYQPQHF. The CDR3 DNA sequence: TGTGCCAGCAGTTTATCCCCAGAGGCCTATCAGCCCCAGCATTTT. Full variable domain (outside the CDR3, taken from reference TRBV28 and TRBJ1-5): DVKVTQSSRYLVKRTGEKVFLECVQDMDHENMFWYRQDPGLGLRLIYFSYDVKMKEKGDIPEGYSVSREKKERFSLILESASTNQTSMYLCASSLSPEAYQPQHFGDGTRLSIL.

The rearrangement uses TRBV11-2 and TRBJ2-5; 13 nucleotides agree with TRBD2. Germline V gives CDR1 SGHAT, CDR2 FQNNGV. The CDR3 consists of 17 residues. V trimming: 4 bases; J trimming: 2 bases; junction bases outside the gene matches: 7. CDR3 coding DNA: TGTGCCAGCAGCTCGGGACTAGCGGGGATATGGCAAGAGACCCAGTACTTC. It codes for CASSSGLAGIWQETQYF.

This clone was seen just once. Its ends do not fully match the called genes, so a read error is possible. V usage is TRBV6-1 and J usage is TRBJ1-5; TRBD1 agrees at 7 bases. CDR3 length: 12 amino acids. CDR1 and CDR2 from the germline V gene are MNHNS and SASEGT. The CDR3 reads CASSADRQGRNF. CDR3 DNA: TGTGCCAGCAGTGCCGATCGACAGGGTAGGAATTTT.